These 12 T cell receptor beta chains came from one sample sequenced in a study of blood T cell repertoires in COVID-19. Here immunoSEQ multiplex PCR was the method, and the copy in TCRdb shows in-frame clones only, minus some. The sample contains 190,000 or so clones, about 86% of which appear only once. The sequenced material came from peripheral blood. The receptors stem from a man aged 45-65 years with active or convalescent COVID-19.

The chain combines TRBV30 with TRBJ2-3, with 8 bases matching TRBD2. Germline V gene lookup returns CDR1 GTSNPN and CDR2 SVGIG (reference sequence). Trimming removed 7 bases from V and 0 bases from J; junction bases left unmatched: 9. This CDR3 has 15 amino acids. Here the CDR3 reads CASTPTSASTDTQYF. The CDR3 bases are TGTGCCTCAACCCCGACTAGCGCAAGCACAGATACGCAGTATTTT.

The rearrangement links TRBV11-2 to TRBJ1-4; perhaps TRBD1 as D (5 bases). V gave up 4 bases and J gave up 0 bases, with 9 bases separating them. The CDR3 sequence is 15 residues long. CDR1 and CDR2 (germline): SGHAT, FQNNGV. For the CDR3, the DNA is TGTGCCAGCAGCTCTGCGGGGGCAACTAATGAAAAACTGTTTTTT. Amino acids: CASSSAGATNEKLFF.

The CDR3 spells CASSQDWDSSTPLHF. DNA for the CDR3: TGCGCCAGCAGCCAAGATTGGGACAGTTCTACGCCCCTCCACTTT. V is TRBV4-1 and J is TRBJ1-6; 7 nucleotides align to TRBD1. The ends lost 0 bases at V and 13 bases at J; junction bases unmatched: 9. The CDR3 sequence is 15 residues long. Germline loops: CDR1 MGHRA, CDR2 YSYEKL.

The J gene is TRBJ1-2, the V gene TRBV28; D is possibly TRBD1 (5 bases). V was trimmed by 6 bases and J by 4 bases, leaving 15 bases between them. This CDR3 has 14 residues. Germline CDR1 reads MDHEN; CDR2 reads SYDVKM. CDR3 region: CASSSIRQLYGYTF. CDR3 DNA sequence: TGTGCCAGCAGCTCAATAAGACAGCTCTATGGCTACACCTTC.

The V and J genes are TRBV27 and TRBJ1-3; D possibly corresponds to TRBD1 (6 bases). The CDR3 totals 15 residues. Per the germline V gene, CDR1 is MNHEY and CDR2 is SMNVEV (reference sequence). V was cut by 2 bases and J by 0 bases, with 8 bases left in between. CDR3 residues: CASSLGTSSGNTIYF. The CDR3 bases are TGTGCCAGCAGTTTAGGGACATCCTCTGGAAACACCATATATTTT.

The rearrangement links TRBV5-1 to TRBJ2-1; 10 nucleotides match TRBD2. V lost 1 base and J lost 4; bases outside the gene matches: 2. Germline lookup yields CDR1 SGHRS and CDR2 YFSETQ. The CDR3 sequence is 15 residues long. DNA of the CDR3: TGCGCCAGCAGCTTGAGGACTAGCGGATACAATGAGCAGTTCTTC. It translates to CASSLRTSGYNEQFF.

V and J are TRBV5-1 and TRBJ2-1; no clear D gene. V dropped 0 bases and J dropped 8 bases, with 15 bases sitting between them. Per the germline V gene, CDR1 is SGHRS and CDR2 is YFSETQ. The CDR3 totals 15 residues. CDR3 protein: CASSLANPRWDEQFF. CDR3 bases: TGCGCCAGCAGCTTGGCTAACCCCAGGTGGGATGAGCAGTTCTTC.

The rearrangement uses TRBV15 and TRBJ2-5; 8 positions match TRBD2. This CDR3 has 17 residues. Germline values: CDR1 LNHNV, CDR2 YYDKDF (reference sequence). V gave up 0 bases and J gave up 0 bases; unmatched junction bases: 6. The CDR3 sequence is CATSRDPLAEYQETQYF. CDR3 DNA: TGTGCCACCAGCAGAGATCCACTAGCGGAATACCAAGAGACCCAGTACTTC.

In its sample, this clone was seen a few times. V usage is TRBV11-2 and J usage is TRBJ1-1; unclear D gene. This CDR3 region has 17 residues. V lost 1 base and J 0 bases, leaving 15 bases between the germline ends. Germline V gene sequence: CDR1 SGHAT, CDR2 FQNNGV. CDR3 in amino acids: CASSLALESYMNTEAFF. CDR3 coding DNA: TGTGCCAGCAGCTTAGCGCTGGAGTCTTATATGAACACTGAAGCTTTCTTT.

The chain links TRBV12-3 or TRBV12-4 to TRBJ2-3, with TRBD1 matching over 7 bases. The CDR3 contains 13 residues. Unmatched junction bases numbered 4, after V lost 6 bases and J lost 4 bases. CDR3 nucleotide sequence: TGTGCCAGCAGCCGCACAGGGGCAGATACGCAGTATTTT. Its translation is CASSRTGADTQYF.

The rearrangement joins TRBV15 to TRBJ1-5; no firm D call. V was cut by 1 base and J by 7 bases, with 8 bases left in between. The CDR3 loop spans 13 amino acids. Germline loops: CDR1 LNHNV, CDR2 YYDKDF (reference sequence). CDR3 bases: TGTGCCACCAGCAGAGTTCGTAGCCAGCCCCAGCATTTT. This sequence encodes CATSRVRSQPQHF.

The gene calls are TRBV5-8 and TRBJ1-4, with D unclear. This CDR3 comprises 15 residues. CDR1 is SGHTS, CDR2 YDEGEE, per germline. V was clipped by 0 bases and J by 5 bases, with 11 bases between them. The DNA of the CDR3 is TGTGCCAGCAGCTTGGCGCGGGCAGAGAATGAAAAACTGTTTTTT. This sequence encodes CASSLARAENEKLFF.